The TCR beta chain described here comes from a study of blood T cell repertoires in COVID-19. About the study: Whether acute or convalescent, the COVID-19 samples came from the United States, Italy and Spain. PBMCs, B-cell-depleted T cells, or T cells were the source of the cDNA or gDNA that made up the material.

In the study's own analysis: Amplification of reference gene primers was used by the study to estimate nucleated cell counts. Produced via immunoSEQ multiplex PCR; TCRdb's table is partial and in-frame only. V, J and clone size were drawn from that table, and D and trimming were deduced from the DNA. The sample records 110,000 to 150,000 clones, around 81% being singletons. After removal of 6 bases from V and 0 bases from J, the junction contained 13 bases not matched to a gene. Looked up from germline, CDR1 is SGHAT and CDR2 is FQNNGV. The CDR3 totals 18 residues. The receptor was isolated from a woman between 45 and 60 years old with acute or convalescent COVID-19. The chain is built from TRBV11-2 and TRBJ2-3; TRBD2 matches at 9 bases. Sequenced material: peripheral blood. The CDR3 region is CASSLTPSGGTSTDTQYF. The CDR3 DNA reads as TGTGCCAGCAGTCTTACCCCCAGCGGGGGGACTAGCACAGATACGCAGTATTTT.